The clone carrying this T cell receptor beta chain was counted a single time. Its antigen remains unknown. A read error may produce the germline difference seen at one junction end. The CDR3 contains 18 residues. Germline CDR1 is MNHEY and CDR2 is SMNVEV (reference sequence). Indicated time point: persistent/refractory GD, antithyroid drugs over 5 years with positive TRAb. PBMC RNA served as the TCR library source. Patients came through an endocrinology department, and that department was in Xi'an, China. The sample comes from a study of regulatory T cells in long-lasting Graves disease. iRepertoire HTBI primers and Arm-PCR of CDR3 regions built TCR beta libraries. Each CDR3 protein is one row after TCRdb ran MiXCR on the multiplex PCR reads. This sample yields about 470,000 distinct CDR3 sequences, of which more than 20% are seen a single time; less than 9% belongs to the top ten. Study-wide findings and caveats: Persistent patients shared 2,741 public clonotypes among themselves. Newly diagnosed patients shared fewer, at more than 850.

The chain has TRBV27 and TRBJ1-3, with D maybe TRBD1 (5 bases). The receptor was derived from a female donor with Graves disease. This sample comprised peripheral blood mononuclear cells (PBMCs), obtained when the disease was refractory, from a patient treated with antithyroid drugs. The CDR3 DNA follows: TGTGCCAGCAGTTTATGGACCCCCGGGACGACCTCTGGAGACACCATATATTTT. Its protein product is CASSLWTPGTTSGDTIYF.